Here is one T cell receptor (beta chain) with its context. This sample was included in a study of blood T cell repertoires in COVID-19. Study summary: Samples of COVID-19 (acute and convalescent) were obtained from the United States, Italy and Spain. T cells, B-cell-depleted T cells, or PBMCs provided the cDNA or gDNA that served as material.

Original data processing: Cell counts per sample came from amplifying reference gene primers. Produced via immunoSEQ multiplex PCR; TCRdb's table is partial and in-frame only. That table is the source of V, J and clone size, and D and trimming were worked out from the DNA. The data hold 200,000 or so clones, with around four fifths observed a single time. Source material: peripheral blood. This receptor was obtained from a woman aged 25 to 39 with acute or convalescent COVID-19.

This CDR3 reads CASSIGQGGGYTF. Here the CDR3 DNA reads TGTGCCAGCAGCATAGGACAGGGAGGCGGCTACACCTTC. V and J are TRBV7-2 and TRBJ1-2; 8 nucleotides agree with TRBD1. Germline V gene sequence: CDR1 SGHTA, CDR2 FQGNSA. J gave up 8 bases and V 5 bases, and 7 bases lay outside the gene matches. The CDR3 is 13 amino acids.